The T cell receptor (beta chain) under discussion was sequenced for a study of graft-versus-host responses after intestinal transplantation. Study as a whole: Recipients were given multivisceral, liver-intestinal, or isolated intestinal transplants. Recipients were all induced with anti-thymocyte globulin, then given tacrolimus and steroids for about 3 years.

Findings of the study overall: Some patients had graft-donor T cell macrochimerism. In their allografts, the ratios of graft-versus-host to host-versus-graft T cell clones were high. Early after transplant, HvG declines were associated with peak levels of circulating GvH clones.

Measured with immunoSEQ multiplex PCR; TCRdb has only the in-frame clones, and not every one. The sample includes roughly 50,000 clones, around 90% of them seen just once. V was cut by 1 base and J by 1 base, with 4 bases left in between. The CDR3 loop spans 14 amino acids. In germline, CDR1 is SGHAT, CDR2 FQNNGV. With regard to this clone: What it recognizes is unknown.

This rearrangement joins TRBV11-2 to TRBJ2-2; D call uncertain. The TCR comes from a human donor who was the organ donor for an intestinal transplant. Source: unstimulated CD4+ T cells sorted from spleen or lymph node cells, taken before transplant. The CDR3 protein is CASSLVGNTGELFF. In DNA form, the CDR3 reads TGTGCCAGCAGCTTAGTCGGGAACACCGGGGAGCTGTTTTTT.